The clone carrying this T cell receptor (beta chain) was recorded once. The target antigen is unknown. The sample originates from a study of OX40 agonist ivuxolimab in advanced cancers. Study context: Males comprised 82.7% of the group, whose mean age was about 60 years (range 23 to 79). Study-wide points: CD8+ T cells averaged more expanded clones than CD4+.

CDR3 size: 15 residues. The V gene's germline CDR1 is KGHSH and CDR2 LQKENI. The V and J ends lost 6 bases and 6 bases respectively, with 21 bases between them. Profiled with immunoSEQ multiplex PCR; TCRdb holds only in-frame clones, not every one. The sample contains 60,000 to 75,000 clones, 88% of which appear only once. This rearrangement joins TRBV18 to TRBJ2-7; D is possibly TRBD1 or TRBD2 (6 bases each). The sequence was obtained from an adult with an advanced solid tumor such as melanoma, head and neck, liver or kidney cancer. The sample was CD4+ or CD8+ T cells sorted from blood, taken in a trial of the OX40 agonist ivuxolimab. The DNA of the CDR3 is TGTGCCAGCTCCCCCGTTCTTTTCGGGGGCGGCGAGCAGTACTTC. It codes for CASSPVLFGGGEQYF.